A single sample is the source of the 18 T cell receptor beta chains below, sequenced in a study of radiation and T cells in renal cell carcinoma. Time point described: blood 2 weeks post-SBRT. Treatment of the sample: 15 Gy SBRT to primary tumor, nephrectomy 4 weeks later. Sequenced by immunoSEQ multiplex PCR; TCRdb stores in-frame clones only, minus some. The sample lists around 75,000 clones; around 76% were seen once. Sequencing used blood, obtained from a patient whose treatment included radiotherapy and nephrectomy. The receptors derive from a man in his fifties or sixties with renal cell carcinoma.

The chain employs TRBV4-1 and TRBJ2-3; no clear D. CDR1 MGHRA and CDR2 YSYEKL come from the germline V gene. Trimming left V 5 bases short and J 4 bases short, with 19 bases between. The CDR3 runs to 16 residues. The DNA of the CDR3 is TGCGCCAGCAGCGTACTCGTATCGCCGTCTGCAGATACGCAGTATTTT. Translated, it gives CASSVLVSPSADTQYF.

This clone occurred a few times. This rearrangement joins TRBV27 to TRBJ1-2; 7 bases align to TRBD1. The CDR3 has 16 residues. CDR1 and CDR2 (germline): MNHEY, SMNVEV (reference sequence). With 5 bases clipped from V and 7 bases from J, the junction kept 16 bases outside the gene matches. CDR3 DNA: TGTGCCAGCAGTACCGTTACAGGGGAGAGGGGTCGTGGCTACACCTTC. Translation: CASSTVTGERGRGYTF.

The V gene is TRBV7-9, the J gene TRBJ2-3; possible D gene TRBD2, 6 bases. The CDR3 totals 15 residues. V lost 5 bases, J lost 5 bases, and 17 bases lay in between. Germline-derived CDR1 and CDR2 are SEHNR and FQNEAQ (reference sequence). Here the CDR3 reads CASSTYIGSGDTQYF. CDR3 bases: TGTGCCAGCAGCACCTATATCGGGAGCGGAGATACGCAGTATTTT.

This chain joins TRBV7-9 and TRBJ2-1; D is uncertain. This CDR3 spans 14 amino acids. The V gene lost 8 bases and the J gene lost 0 bases, with 11 bases spanning the gap. Germline V CDR1 and CDR2: SEHNR, FQNEAQ (reference sequence). This chain's CDR3 is CASAMTSSYNEQFF. As DNA, the CDR3 is TGTGCCAGCGCGATGACGAGCTCCTACAATGAGCAGTTCTTC.

CDR3 residues: CASHSAAGGMSGNTIYF. The CDR3 DNA reads as TGTGCCAGCCATTCCGCGGCAGGGGGGATGTCTGGAAACACCATATATTTT. The chain couples TRBV18 to TRBJ1-3; 7 nucleotides align to TRBD1. With V trimmed by 8 bases and J by 1 base, 14 bases remained unmatched. CDR1 is KGHSH, CDR2 LQKENI, per germline. The CDR3 loop spans 17 amino acids.

The chain has TRBV9 and TRBJ1-1; tentatively, D is TRBD1 (6 bases). Germline V gene sequence: CDR1 SGDLS, CDR2 YYNGEE. V dropped 4 bases and J dropped 5 bases, with 15 bases sitting between them. This CDR3 has 14 residues. CDR3 nucleotides: TGTGCCAGCAGCCCTCGGGGGGGCCGAACTGAAGCTTTCTTT. This translates into CASSPRGGRTEAFF.

This chain links TRBV14 with TRBJ2-7; 9 positions agree with TRBD1. The CDR3 sequence is 15 residues long. The germline CDR1 and CDR2 sequences are SGHDN and FVKESK. With V trimmed by 4 bases and J by 3 bases, 7 bases remained unmatched. Here the CDR3 reads CASSPMGQGDYEQYF. CDR3 sequence (DNA): TGTGCCAGCAGCCCGATGGGACAGGGAGACTACGAGCAGTACTTC.

This chain connects TRBV6-6 to TRBJ1-1, with TRBD1 identical over 8 bases. Germline CDR1 and CDR2: MNHNY and SVGAGI (reference sequence). V lost 7 bases, J lost 7 bases, and 14 bases stayed unmatched. This CDR3 is built from 15 residues. This CDR3 is CASTQGAGRSGEAFF. Here the CDR3 DNA reads TGTGCCAGCACCCAGGGGGCAGGGAGGTCGGGTGAAGCTTTCTTT.

The chain is built from TRBV10-3 and TRBJ1-5, with D unresolved. The V end was cut by 6 bases, the J end by 3 bases, with 9 bases between. CDR3 length: 13 amino acids. Per germline, CDR1 ENHRY and CDR2 SYGVKD. CDR3 loop: CAISGRFNQPQHF. The CDR3 DNA reads TGTGCCATCAGCGGACGGTTCAATCAGCCCCAGCATTTT.

This rearrangement joins TRBV2 to TRBJ1-3; D not resolved. This CDR3 is 14 amino acids long. From germline, CDR1 is SNHLY and CDR2 FYNNEI. Trimming shortened V by 6 bases and J by 0 bases, and 9 bases separated the two germline ends. The CDR3 reads CASRAGRSGNTIYF. The CDR3 DNA reads TGTGCCAGCAGAGCAGGACGCTCTGGAAACACCATATATTTT.

This rearrangement joins TRBV27 to TRBJ1-5, with D perhaps TRBD1 (5 bases). This CDR3 has 15 residues. The germline V gene has CDR1 MNHEY and CDR2 SMNVEV (reference sequence). V was trimmed by 2 bases and J by 0 bases, leaving 8 bases between them. The CDR3 DNA follows: TGTGCCAGCAGTTTAGTAGGGGATAGCAATCAGCCCCAGCATTTT. Protein sequence: CASSLVGDSNQPQHF.

V gene TRBV19 combines with J gene TRBJ1-2; D is unclear. V was trimmed by 4 bases and J by 4 bases, leaving 10 bases between them. Germline CDR1 reads LNHDA; CDR2 reads SQIVND (reference sequence). This CDR3 is built from 13 residues. CDR3 bases: TGTGCCAGTAGTAAGGAGGGCCTCTATGGCTACACCTTC. This gives the protein CASSKEGLYGYTF.

This sequence joins TRBV5-1 and TRBJ2-3, with 12 bases fitting TRBD1. The CDR3 runs to 15 residues. Per germline, CDR1 SGHRS and CDR2 YFSETQ. With V trimmed by 7 bases and J by 5 bases, 8 bases remained unmatched. The CDR3 reads CASGGGQGAGDTQYF. CDR3 in DNA: TGCGCCAGCGGAGGGGGACAGGGGGCCGGAGATACGCAGTATTTT. Full variable domain (outside the CDR3, taken from reference TRBV5-1 and TRBJ2-3): KAGVTQTPRYLIKTRGQQVTLSCSPISGHRSVSWYQQTPGQGLQFLFEYFSETQRNKGNFPGRFSGRQFSNSRSEMNVSTLELGDSALYLCASGGGQGAGDTQYFGPGTRLTVL.

This clone appeared once. The genes are TRBV27 and TRBJ2-7, with TRBD2 matching 7 bases. The V and J ends lost 3 bases and 6 bases, in that order; junction bases with no gene match: 5. There are 13 residues in the CDR3. Per germline, CDR1 MNHEY and CDR2 SMNVEV (reference sequence). In DNA form, the CDR3 reads TGTGCCAGCAGTTTTCTTTCGGGGGGCGAGCAGTACTTC. Translated, it gives CASSFLSGGEQYF.

The chain couples TRBV7-9 to TRBJ1-4; maybe TRBD1 (6 bases). V lost 10 bases and J 5 bases, leaving 11 bases between the germline ends. CDR3 length equals 12 residues. The germline V gene has CDR1 SEHNR and CDR2 FQNEAQ (reference sequence). The CDR3, as DNA: TGTGCCAATGGACAGTCGAATGAAAAACTGTTTTTT. This sequence encodes CANGQSNEKLFF.

The chain joins TRBV15 to TRBJ1-4; TRBD1 might be the D (5 bases). The CDR3 loop spans 17 amino acids. V lost 9 bases and J 1 base, leaving 21 bases between the germline ends. Germline loops: CDR1 LNHNV, CDR2 YYDKDF (reference sequence). The CDR3 nucleotides are TGTGCCACAAGGGACCTCTTCGGGATAGAAACTAATGAAAAACTGTTTTTT. Translating it yields CATRDLFGIETNEKLFF.

The V and J genes are TRBV6-5 and TRBJ2-6; D is ambiguous. The V gene's germline CDR1 is MNHEY and CDR2 SVGAGI. The CDR3 is made up of 14 amino acids. The ends were cut back, 4 bases at V and 0 bases at J, with 4 bases in the middle. DNA of the CDR3: TGTGCCAGCAGTTTTGACTCTGGGGCCAACGTCCTGACTTTC. Protein: CASSFDSGANVLTF.

This chain links TRBV5-1 with TRBJ2-7; no reliable D call. Between the trimmed V and J ends, which lost 0 bases and 2 bases, there was a span of 12 bases. Germline V gives CDR1 SGHRS, CDR2 YFSETQ. CDR3 length: 15 amino acids. CDR3 sequence: CASSLAVGETYEQYF. The CDR3 coding sequence is TGCGCCAGCAGCTTGGCCGTCGGCGAAACCTACGAGCAGTACTTC.